This is a list of T cell receptor beta chains from one sample in a study of blood T cell repertoires in COVID-19. Data came from immunoSEQ multiplex PCR; TCRdb stores just in-frame clones and leaves some out. The table lists 110,000 to 150,000 clones, roughly four fifths of them singletons. The sample was peripheral blood. The origin of the receptors is a man older than 75 with acute or convalescent COVID-19. Each CDR3 is given with its conserved first and last residue. A D gene is named only where the DNA matches it firmly. Only some rows state a clone size, as once, few, many or a class for expanded clones.

V gene: TRBV19
clone size: .
D gene: TRBD1
J gene: TRBJ2-5
CDR3 DNA: TGTGCCAGTAATGACAGGGCTGGGACCCAGTACTTC
CDR3 protein: CASNDRAGTQYF

V gene: TRBV9
clone size: .
D gene: TRBD2
J gene: TRBJ2-3
CDR3 DNA: TGTGCCAGCAGCCGAGGACTAGCGGGCACCGGGGGGGATACGCAGTATTTT
CDR3 protein: CASSRGLAGTGGDTQYF

V gene: TRBV5-4
clone size: once
D gene: TRBD2
J gene: TRBJ2-7
CDR3 DNA: TGTGCCAGCAGCGGGCCACGAGCGGGGGCGGCCTACGAGCAGTACTTC
CDR3 protein: CASSGPRAGAAYEQYF

V gene: TRBV5-5
clone size: .
D gene: TRBD1
J gene: TRBJ2-4
CDR3 DNA: TGTGCCAGCAGCCCGAATCCCGGACAGGGGGCGCGGGGCATTCAGTACTTC
CDR3 protein: CASSPNPGQGARGIQYF

V gene: TRBV11-2
clone size: .
D gene: .
J gene: TRBJ1-4
CDR3 DNA: TGTGCCAGCAGCGGGCGGGACTCAACTAATGAAAAACTGTTTTTT
CDR3 protein: CASSGRDSTNEKLFF

V gene: TRBV7-2
clone size: few
D gene: .
J gene: TRBJ2-2
CDR3 DNA: TGTGCCAGCAGCTTAAGTACGGGTCGGGAGCTGTTTTTT
CDR3 protein: CASSLSTGRELFF

V gene: TRBV28
clone size: .
D gene: .
J gene: TRBJ2-1
CDR3 DNA: TGTGCCAGCAGTTCCACGACTCATGAGCAGTTCTTC
CDR3 protein: CASSSTTHEQFF

V gene: TRBV9
clone size: .
D gene: .
J gene: TRBJ1-2
CDR3 DNA: TGTGCCAGCAGCGTAGCCGGTACCGTCTTCTATGGCTACACCTTC
CDR3 protein: CASSVAGTVFYGYTF

V gene: TRBV29-1
clone size: few
D gene: .
J gene: TRBJ1-1
CDR3 DNA: TGCAGCGTTGTACGGGGGAACACTGAAGCTTTCTTT
CDR3 protein: CSVVRGNTEAFF

V gene: TRBV30
clone size: .
D gene: TRBD1
J gene: TRBJ1-4
CDR3 DNA: TGTGCCTGGAGTGTGGGACAGGCCTATGAAAAACTGTTTTTT
CDR3 protein: CAWSVGQAYEKLFF

V gene: TRBV27
clone size: .
D gene: TRBD1
J gene: TRBJ2-6
CDR3 DNA: TGTGCCAGATTAATAGACAGGGGACGCTCTGGGGCCAACGTCCTGACTTTC
CDR3 protein: CARLIDRGRSGANVLTF

V gene: TRBV28
clone size: .
D gene: TRBD1
J gene: TRBJ2-3
CDR3 DNA: TGTGCCGGCCGACAGGGGGGCGCAGATACGCAGTATTTT
CDR3 protein: CAGRQGGADTQYF

V gene: TRBV7-9
clone size: few
D gene: .
J gene: TRBJ1-1
CDR3 DNA: TGTGCCAGCAGTTCCAAGGAAAGGGGGAACACTGAAGCTTTCTTT
CDR3 protein: CASSSKERGNTEAFF

V gene: TRBV3-1/TRBV3-2
clone size: .
D gene: .
J gene: TRBJ1-3
CDR3 DNA: TGTGCCAGCAGTCCAACCCCCACAGGCCCCGGAAACACCATATATTTT
CDR3 protein: CASSPTPTGPGNTIYF

V gene: TRBV6-5
clone size: .
D gene: .
J gene: TRBJ1-2
CDR3 DNA: TGTGCCAGCAGTTACGGGGCCGGTCGGGGCTACACCTTC
CDR3 protein: CASSYGAGRGYTF

V gene: TRBV6-6
clone size: .
D gene: .
J gene: TRBJ1-5
CDR3 DNA: TGTGCCAGCACCTTAACCCAAGGGGCAGGCAATCAGCCCCAGCATTTT
CDR3 protein: CASTLTQGAGNQPQHF

V gene: TRBV3-1/TRBV3-2
clone size: .
D gene: .
J gene: TRBJ2-1
CDR3 DNA: TGTGCCAGCGGGCTGGGGGCAGGGCGCTCCTACAATGAGCAGTTCTTC
CDR3 protein: CASGLGAGRSYNEQFF

V gene: TRBV28
clone size: .
D gene: .
J gene: TRBJ1-1
CDR3 DNA: TGTGCCAGCAGGGGTTTGTCGGGGGGCGGGAACACTGAAGCTTTCTTT
CDR3 protein: CASRGLSGGGNTEAFF

V gene: TRBV7-2
clone size: .
D gene: .
J gene: TRBJ1-1
CDR3 DNA: TGTGCCAGCAGCTTAACCAGGGGCGCTGAAGCTTTCTTT
CDR3 protein: CASSLTRGAEAFF

V gene: TRBV29-1
clone size: once
D gene: .
J gene: TRBJ2-3
CDR3 DNA: TGCAGCGCCGGGACTGACACTAGCACAGATACGCAGTATTTT
CDR3 protein: CSAGTDTSTDTQYF

V gene: TRBV30
clone size: .
D gene: TRBD1
J gene: TRBJ2-3
CDR3 DNA: TGTGCCTGGAACCCCGGGACAGGGCCCACAGATACGCAGTATTTT
CDR3 protein: CAWNPGTGPTDTQYF

V gene: TRBV3-1/TRBV3-2
clone size: once
D gene: TRBD2
J gene: TRBJ2-2
CDR3 DNA: TGTGCCAGCAGCCAAAAGGGGCGCGGGAGAACGAACACCGGGGAGCTGTTTTTT
CDR3 protein: CASSQKGRGRTNTGELFF

V gene: TRBV23-1
clone size: .
D gene: .
J gene: TRBJ1-4
CDR3 DNA: TGCGCCAGCAGTCAATCGAGCCCGCTTAATGAAAAACTGTTTTTT
CDR3 protein: CASSQSSPLNEKLFF

V gene: TRBV2
clone size: .
D gene: .
J gene: TRBJ1-1
CDR3 DNA: TGTGCCAGCAATAGAGTCCTGAACACTGAAGCTTTCTTT
CDR3 protein: CASNRVLNTEAFF

V gene: TRBV18
clone size: .
D gene: TRBD1
J gene: TRBJ1-2
CDR3 DNA: TGTGCCAGCTCGCCCGACAGGGGCCAAGGCTACACCTTC
CDR3 protein: CASSPDRGQGYTF

V gene: TRBV28
clone size: .
D gene: TRBD1
J gene: TRBJ2-6
CDR3 DNA: TGTGCCAGCAGTTCTGGGACAGGGCTCTCTGGGGCCAACGTCCTGACTTTC
CDR3 protein: CASSSGTGLSGANVLTF

V gene: TRBV28
clone size: .
D gene: TRBD2
J gene: TRBJ2-7
CDR3 DNA: TGTGCCAGCAGTAGGACTAGTCTCTACGAGCAGTACTTC
CDR3 protein: CASSRTSLYEQYF

V gene: TRBV7-3
clone size: .
D gene: .
J gene: TRBJ1-2
CDR3 DNA: TGTGCCAGCAGCTTAAGTCCCGCCGGGGGGGCTGTGGGAGGCTACACCTTC
CDR3 protein: CASSLSPAGGAVGGYTF

V gene: TRBV28
clone size: .
D gene: TRBD1
J gene: TRBJ2-4
CDR3 DNA: TGTGCCAGCAGTTTCGACAGGGGTCGGTCGTCCAAAAACATTCAGTACTTC
CDR3 protein: CASSFDRGRSSKNIQYF

V gene: TRBV19
clone size: .
D gene: TRBD2
J gene: TRBJ2-1
CDR3 DNA: TGTGCCAGTAGTCAGGCGGGGGGGGGCTATGAGCAGTTCTTC
CDR3 protein: CASSQAGGGYEQFF

V gene: TRBV18
clone size: .
D gene: .
J gene: TRBJ2-7
CDR3 DNA: TGTGCCAGCTCACCACCGCGACATTCACTCTCCTACGAGCAGTACTTC
CDR3 protein: CASSPPRHSLSYEQYF

V gene: TRBV4-1
clone size: once
D gene: TRBD1
J gene: TRBJ1-2
CDR3 DNA: TGCGCCAGCAGCCTCGGACAGGGGACCTATGGCTACACCTTC
CDR3 protein: CASSLGQGTYGYTF

V gene: TRBV5-1
clone size: .
D gene: TRBD1
J gene: TRBJ2-7
CDR3 DNA: TGCGCCAGCAGCTTGCGACAGGGTATCCTGAGCTTTGAGCAGTACTTC
CDR3 protein: CASSLRQGILSFEQYF

V gene: TRBV5-1
clone size: few
D gene: .
J gene: TRBJ2-2
CDR3 DNA: TGCGCCAGCAGCTTCGGGGGTGGAGAAACCGGGGAGCTGTTTTTT
CDR3 protein: CASSFGGGETGELFF

V gene: TRBV7-8
clone size: .
D gene: .
J gene: TRBJ1-1
CDR3 DNA: TGTGCCAGCAGCTTGGCAGACAGGATGAACACTGAAGCTTTCTTT
CDR3 protein: CASSLADRMNTEAFF

V gene: TRBV5-6
clone size: few
D gene: .
J gene: TRBJ2-7
CDR3 DNA: TGTGCCAGCAGCCGGACTCTCTACGAGCAGTACTTC
CDR3 protein: CASSRTLYEQYF

V gene: TRBV28
clone size: .
D gene: .
J gene: TRBJ1-6
CDR3 DNA: TGTGCCAGCAGCGAAAGAGGATCCTATAATTCACCCCTCCACTTT
CDR3 protein: CASSERGSYNSPLHF

V gene: TRBV7-3
clone size: few
D gene: TRBD2
J gene: TRBJ2-7
CDR3 DNA: TGTGCCAGCAGCTTAACAGCTGGCGGGGGAAGGGGAGACGAGCAGTACTTC
CDR3 protein: CASSLTAGGGRGDEQYF

V gene: TRBV5-6
clone size: few
D gene: TRBD1
J gene: TRBJ2-7
CDR3 DNA: TGTGCCAGCATCGCCCAGGGGGTAGGGTACGAGCAGTACTTC
CDR3 protein: CASIAQGVGYEQYF

V gene: TRBV29-1
clone size: .
D gene: .
J gene: TRBJ1-1
CDR3 DNA: TGCAGCGCTCGACAGGAGCTGAACACTGAAGCTTTCTTT
CDR3 protein: CSARQELNTEAFF

V gene: TRBV6-5
clone size: .
D gene: .
J gene: TRBJ2-7
CDR3 DNA: TGTGCCAGCAGGTTCAGGGAAGTCTCCGAGCAGTACTTC
CDR3 protein: CASRFREVSEQYF

V gene: TRBV20-1
clone size: few
D gene: .
J gene: TRBJ2-5
CDR3 DNA: TGCAGTGGGCAGATCCAAGAGACCCAGTACTTC
CDR3 protein: CSGQIQETQYF

V gene: TRBV19
clone size: .
D gene: .
J gene: TRBJ1-4
CDR3 DNA: TGTGCCAGTAGTCTGCGCTCACTGGATGAAAAACTGTTTTTT
CDR3 protein: CASSLRSLDEKLFF